Given below is one T cell receptor (beta chain) in context. Its antigen is as yet unknown. Trimming took 3 bases from V and 0 from J, leaving 9 bases between them. The CDR3 is 15 amino acids. Germline lookup yields CDR1 SEHNR and CDR2 FQNEAQ (reference sequence). Blood sampling took place at baseline, cycle 4 day 1, and cycle 7 day 1. The data stem from a study of OX40 agonist ivuxolimab in advanced cancers. Study-level information: The diagnoses of dose-escalation patients were hepatocellular carcinoma, melanoma, renal cell or head and neck cancer.

Findings and limits, study-wide: Some patients without response likewise showed low normalized clonal expansion. On average, CD8+ T cells had more expanded clones than CD4+.

The repertoire was sequenced with immunoSEQ multiplex PCR; TCRdb's copy has only in-frame clones and lacks some. The data show 20,000 to 30,000 clones, around 85% seen once. The genes are TRBV7-9 and TRBJ2-1; D is ambiguous. The sample consisted of CD4+ or CD8+ T cells sorted from blood, taken in a trial of the OX40 agonist ivuxolimab. This sequence originates from an adult with an advanced solid tumor such as melanoma, head and neck, liver or kidney cancer. The CDR3: CASSFGKSSYNEQFF. The CDR3 nucleotides are TGTGCCAGCAGCTTTGGCAAGAGCTCCTACAATGAGCAGTTCTTC.